This is a list of T cell receptor beta chains from one sample in a study of blood T cell repertoires in COVID-19. TCRdb's table, derived via immunoSEQ multiplex PCR, lists solely in-frame clones and lacks some. The sample carries about 150,000 clones, under 90% recorded once. Specimen: peripheral blood. The receptors derive from a human donor in a cohort sampled during active COVID-19. Each CDR3 is given with its conserved first and last residue. A D gene is named only where the DNA matches it firmly. Clone size is shown for a subset of rows, as once, few, many or a class of expanded clone.

>TRBD1|-|13|TRBJ1-1|TRBV27
TGTGCCAGCAACGGACAGGGGAGTACTGAAGCTTTCTTT
CASNGQGSTEAFF
>TRBD1|-|13|TRBJ1-2|TRBV7-2
TGTGCCAGCACCCCGGACAGGGGTTATGGCTACACCTTC
CASTPDRGYGYTF
>TRBD2|-|17|TRBJ2-1|TRBV9
TGTGCCAGCAGCGTAGACCCAGCGGGGTCGCTTATCAATGAGCAGTTCTTC
CASSVDPAGSLINEQFF
>TRBD2|-|17|TRBJ2-1|TRBV14
TGTGCCAGCAGCCAGTTCCAGGGAGCGGGAGGAGGCAATGAGCAGTTCTTC
CASSQFQGAGGGNEQFF
>-|-|16|TRBJ1-2|TRBV18
TGTGCCAGCTCACCAGACACCGACTCAGGGTTTGGTGGCTACACCTTC
CASSPDTDSGFGGYTF
>-|-|15|TRBJ2-3|TRBV19
TGTGCCAGTAGTATACTAGCTGCAGCCACAGATACGCAGTATTTT
CASSILAAATDTQYF
>-|-|15|TRBJ2-6|TRBV10-3
TGTGCCATCAGCGGCAGGGTTAATGGGGCCAACGTCCTGACTTTC
CAISGRVNGANVLTF
>-|few|13|TRBJ1-1|TRBV5-1
TGCGCCAGCAGCTTCTCAGAGAACACTGAAGCTTTCTTT
CASSFSENTEAFF
>TRBD2|-|16|TRBJ2-3|TRBV5-1
TGCGCCAGCAGCTTGAACCCCCCCGGGGGGTCAGATACGCAGTATTTT
CASSLNPPGGSDTQYF
>TRBD1|few|12|TRBJ1-2|TRBV6-5
TGTGCCAGCAGTCGACCCGAGGGACAGATCACCTTC
CASSRPEGQITF
>-|-|14|TRBJ1-1|TRBV11-2
TGTGCCAGCAGCCCCCGGGGGGAGGACACTGAAGCTTTCTTT
CASSPRGEDTEAFF
>-|-|16|TRBJ2-2|TRBV7-2
TGTGCCAGCAGCTTAGTTGGCGGGCCGCGTACCGGGGAGCTGTTTTTT
CASSLVGGPRTGELFF
>TRBD1|-|17|TRBJ1-2|TRBV5-1
TGCGCCAGCAGCTTTACCGGGACAGGGGGCTCGTGGTATGGCTACACCTTC
CASSFTGTGGSWYGYTF
>-|once|14|TRBJ1-1|TRBV18
TGTGCCAGCTCACGCGAGGGAGGGGGGACTGAAGCTTTCTTT
CASSREGGGTEAFF
>TRBD1|-|15|TRBJ1-5|TRBV2
TGTGCCAGCAGAGGACAGGGTGGGCGCAATCAGCCCCAGCATTTT
CASRGQGGRNQPQHF
>-|-|14|TRBJ2-7|TRBV19
TGTGCCAGTAGTATAGATAAGGCGGCCTACGAGCAGTACTTC
CASSIDKAAYEQYF
>TRBD1|-|15|TRBJ2-1|TRBV9
TGTGCCAGCAGCTTAAGGACAGGGGGGAATAATGAGCAGTTCTTC
CASSLRTGGNNEQFF
>TRBD2|-|16|TRBJ2-3|TRBV2
TGTGCCAGCAGTGGTTCTAGCGGGAGTAGGTCAGATACGCAGTATTTT
CASSGSSGSRSDTQYF
>TRBD1|-|13|TRBJ1-2|TRBV18
TGTGCCAGCTCACGGGACAGAGACAATGGCTACACCTTC
CASSRDRDNGYTF
>-|-|14|TRBJ1-1|TRBV19
TGTGCCAGTAGTATCGGACTGGTGAACACTGAAGCTTTCTTT
CASSIGLVNTEAFF
>-|-|13|TRBJ1-2|TRBV6-5
TGTGCCAGCAGTTACGAGGGGGTCGCCGGCTACACCTTC
CASSYEGVAGYTF
>TRBD2|-|14|TRBJ2-3|TRBV6-6
TGTGCCAGCAGTTACTCCACTAGCGGCGATACGCAGTATTTT
CASSYSTSGDTQYF
>TRBD2|-|15|TRBJ2-5|TRBV7-2
TGTGCCAGCAGCTTAGGACTAGCGGAAGGAGAGACCCAGTACTTC
CASSLGLAEGETQYF
>-|-|13|TRBJ1-2|TRBV5-6
TGTGCCAGCAGCTTGTTAGTACCGTATGGCTACACCTTC
CASSLLVPYGYTF